The 3 T cell receptor beta chains presented below share a single source sample, sequenced in a study of cytomegalovirus exposure and HLA in healthy donors. PCR amplification relied on 60 Vbeta primers (plus 13 Jbeta primers). Some clones are missing from TCRdb's copy, which holds only in-frame ones; the method was immunoSEQ multiplex PCR. The repertoire has over 150,000 clones, around three quarters of them found once; the top ten carry roughly 4.2%. The sequencing input was PBMCs. The receptors were sampled from a woman between 40 and 50 years old in good health and CMV-seronegative.

V usage is TRBV11-3 and J usage is TRBJ2-7; D is perhaps TRBD2 (6 bases). Germline CDR1 SGHNT, CDR2 YENEEA. The CDR3 loop spans 15 amino acids. V was trimmed by 1 base and J by 2 bases, leaving 12 bases between them. The CDR3 DNA reads as TGTGCCAGCAGCTTAGTCCGGGGGACCGCCTACGAGCAGTACTTC. Translated: CASSLVRGTAYEQYF.

This chain joins TRBV9 and TRBJ2-5, with 9 nucleotides matching TRBD2. This CDR3 spans 17 amino acids. After removal of 0 bases from V and 5 bases from J, the junction contained 11 bases not matched to a gene. The germline gives CDR1 SGDLS, CDR2 YYNGEE. Written as DNA, the CDR3 is TGTGCCAGCAGCGTAGGCGGCGGCGGGGGGGCCTTGGAGACCCAGTACTTC. Protein sequence: CASSVGGGGGALETQYF.

This chain connects TRBV20-1 to TRBJ2-7, with no clear D. CDR3 length equals 11 residues. Germline V gene data show CDR1 as DFQATT and CDR2 as SNEGSKA (reference sequence). V lost 3 bases to trimming and J lost 6 bases, with 9 bases between them. CDR3: CSASPGLEQYF. The CDR3 DNA reads as TGCAGTGCTAGCCCCGGTCTCGAGCAGTACTTC.